These 23 T cell receptor beta chains originate from one sample sequenced in a study of blood T cells in healthy people across ages (dated by TCRdb to 2014 to 2015). The library was obtained by 5' RACE. TCRdb records Illumina HiSeq 2500 as the sequencer. A second about 7 to 11 cycle PCR used a sample-barcoded 5' primer and a J-beta primer mix. TCRdb ran its own pipeline on the public reads, namely fastp trimming at Q25 and MiXCR clone calling, and kept in-frame beta chains. Identical CDR3 proteins give one entry, which carries the most common genes and DNA. The sample table shows roughly 800,000 distinct CDR3 sequences, and roughly 50% are seen once. The ten largest clones represent approximately 20% of the sample. Sequencing input: blood. These TCRs come from a man younger than 40 in good health.

The chain employs TRBV28 and TRBJ1-2, with D perhaps TRBD1 (6 bases). V shed 10 bases and J shed 5 bases, with 20 bases lying between them. The length of the CDR3 is 14 residues. Germline V gene lookup returns CDR1 MDHEN and CDR2 SYDVKM. The CDR3 reads CAITAGGRGYGYTF. Here the CDR3 DNA reads TGTGCCATTACGGCCGGGGGGCGCGGGTATGGCTACACCTTC.

The chain has TRBV7-8 and TRBJ2-5; D possibly uses TRBD1 or TRBD2 (5 bases each). CDR1 and CDR2 (germline): SGHVS, FQNEAQ. With 5 bases removed from V and 11 bases from J, the gap between germline ends came to 18 bases. The CDR3 is 13 residues long. The CDR3 reads CASSPNVLGEQYF. In DNA, the CDR3 is TGTGCCAGCAGCCCTAACGTTCTAGGGGAGCAGTACTTC.

The chain uses TRBV20-1 and TRBJ2-5, with 12 nucleotides matching TRBD2. The germline gives CDR1 DFQATT, CDR2 SNEGSKA (reference sequence). After removal of 3 bases from V and 4 bases from J, the junction contained 0 bases not matched to a gene. The CDR3 covers 13 residues. CDR3 coding DNA: TGCAGTGCTAGGACTAGCGGGGGAGAGACCCAGTACTTC. Its translation: CSARTSGGETQYF.

Points on this clonotype: A far larger clone is one base from this, pointing to a likely read error. No conserved phenylalanine or tryptophan is present at the end of the CDR3, so a read error is the likely explanation. V gene TRBV29-1 combines with J gene TRBJ2-5; D is possibly TRBD1 (5 bases). The length of the CDR3 is 13 residues. Germline-derived CDR1 and CDR2 are SQVTM and ANQGSEA. The V end lost 4 bases, the J end lost 0 bases, and 9 bases lay between the germline ends. CDR3 protein: CSVVGVYQETQYL. In DNA form, the CDR3 reads TGCAGCGTTGTAGGGGTGTACCAAGAGACCCAGTACCTC.

The chain combines TRBV27 with TRBJ1-2; possibly TRBD1 for D (6 bases). Germline assignment: CDR1 MNHEY and CDR2 SMNVEV (reference sequence). V was clipped by 3 bases and J by 8 bases, with 13 bases between them. The CDR3 consists of 13 residues. The CDR3 nucleotides are TGTGCCAGCAGTTTGAAAGGGGGAGGAGGCTACACCTTC. Amino acid sequence: CASSLKGGGGYTF.

V usage is TRBV20-1 and J usage is TRBJ1-5, with TRBD1 matching 11 bases. The germline V gene has CDR1 DFQATT and CDR2 SNEGSKA (reference sequence). V trimming: 6 bases; J trimming: 5 bases; junction bases outside the gene matches: 9. There are 15 residues in the CDR3. The CDR3 DNA follows: TGCAGTGCCCGTGGGGACAGGGGGTTCGATCAGCCCCAGCATTTT. Protein sequence: CSARGDRGFDQPQHF.

There are a few counts of this clonotype. The chain is built from TRBV7-9 and TRBJ2-7; 11 bases agree with TRBD2. CDR3 length equals 18 residues. CDR1 is SEHNR and CDR2 is FQNEAQ in the germline V gene (reference sequence). The trim removed 1 base at V and 5 bases at J, leaving 13 bases unmatched. The CDR3 protein is CASSLGPLQLAGEHEQYF. The CDR3 DNA follows: TGTGCCAGCAGCTTAGGCCCGCTCCAACTAGCGGGAGAGCACGAGCAGTACTTC. The whole variable domain, remainder taken from reference TRBV7-9 and TRBJ2-7, is DTGVSQNPRHKITKRGQNVTFRCDPISEHNRLYWYRQTLGQGPEFLTYFQNEAQLEKSRLLSDRFSAERPKGSFSTLEIQRTEQGDSAMYLCASSLGPLQLAGEHEQYFGPGTRLTVT.

This clonotype was counted between two and nine times. The J gene is TRBJ2-7, the V gene TRBV4-3; no reliable D call. V dropped 0 bases and J dropped 7 bases, with 10 bases sitting between them. Germline V gene data show CDR1 as LGHNA and CDR2 as YSLEER. The CDR3 totals 13 residues. The CDR3, as DNA: TGCGCCAGCAGCCAAGATTTGTCTAAGGAGCAGTACTTC. Amino acid sequence: CASSQDLSKEQYF.

This clonotype has just one count. This chain joins TRBV18 and TRBJ2-6, with TRBD1 identical over 8 bases. V shed 5 bases, J shed 0 bases, and the junction held 9 bases outside the gene matches. CDR1 is KGHSH and CDR2 is LQKENI in the germline V gene. CDR3 length: 18 residues. The CDR3 nucleotides are TGTGCCAGCTCAAACAGCAATACAGGGGGCTCTGGGGCCAACGTCCTGACTTTC. Translated: CASSNSNTGGSGANVLTF.

Ten or more counts support this clonotype. The gene calls are TRBV20-1 and TRBJ2-4; D is ambiguous. V lost 6 bases and J lost 3, with 12 bases in between. Per the germline V gene, CDR1 is DFQATT and CDR2 is SNEGSKA (reference sequence). The CDR3 length is 13 residues. CDR3 DNA sequence: TGCAGTGCATATGTGATGTACAAAAACATTCAGTACTTC. The encoded protein is CSAYVMYKNIQYF.

The chain is built from TRBV7-9 and TRBJ2-5; D unresolved. CDR3 length equals 14 residues. From germline, CDR1 is SEHNR and CDR2 FQNEAQ (reference sequence). Trimming shortened V by 5 bases and J by 4 bases, and 14 bases separated the two germline ends. Here the CDR3 DNA reads TGTGCCAGCAGCGCGACGGCGGTAGGAGAGACCCAGTACTTC. This codes for CASSATAVGETQYF. The full variable domain, with the rest looked up from reference TRBV7-9 and TRBJ2-5, is DTGVSQNPRHKITKRGQNVTFRCDPISEHNRLYWYRQTLGQGPEFLTYFQNEAQLEKSRLLSDRFSAERPKGSFSTLEIQRTEQGDSAMYLCASSATAVGETQYFGPGTRLLVL.

V gene TRBV6-1 combines with J gene TRBJ2-5, with D perhaps matching TRBD1 or TRBD2 (5 bases each). Trimming removed 8 bases at V and 3 bases at J, with 22 bases between. The CDR3 loop spans 16 amino acids. The germline V gene encodes CDR1 MNHNS and CDR2 SASEGT. The CDR3 sequence is CASERRGWGDEETQYF. Written as DNA, the CDR3 is TGTGCCAGCGAGCGAAGGGGTTGGGGAGACGAAGAGACCCAGTACTTC.

The V gene is TRBV25-1, the J gene TRBJ2-1; D is perhaps TRBD2 (7 bases). This CDR3 comprises 15 residues. Germline V lookup: CDR1 MGHDK, CDR2 SYGVNS. The V end was cut by 2 bases, the J end by 6 bases, with 14 bases between. The CDR3 sequence: CASSEQGRGINEQFF. The DNA for the CDR3 is TGTGCCAGCAGTGAACAGGGGAGGGGTATCAATGAGCAGTTCTTC.

The V and J genes are TRBV20-1 and TRBJ2-1; 7 bases are shared with TRBD1. CDR3 size: 13 residues. The junction had 8 bases not matched to a gene; V was cut back by 5 bases and J by 7 bases. CDR1 and CDR2 from the germline V gene are DFQATT and SNEGSKA (reference sequence). The CDR3 spells CSAQGDSPNEQFF. The CDR3 DNA reads as TGCAGTGCTCAGGGGGACAGCCCAAATGAGCAGTTCTTC.

This clonotype was seen once. The rearrangement uses TRBV7-6 and TRBJ2-3, with 9 bases fitting TRBD2. The CDR3 is 17 amino acids. Germline V CDR1 and CDR2: SGHVS, FNYEAQ. Trimming cost V 0 bases and J 4 bases; bases outside gene matches: 8. The chain's CDR3 is CASSLAPAGGIADTQYF. CDR3 DNA: TGTGCCAGCAGCTTAGCTCCAGCGGGAGGTATCGCAGATACGCAGTATTTT.

The gene calls are TRBV20-1 and TRBJ2-5, with TRBD2 matching 9 bases. With V trimmed by 2 bases and J by 1 base, 8 bases remained unmatched. The CDR3 runs 16 residues. The germline CDR1 and CDR2 sequences are DFQATT and SNEGSKA (reference sequence). CDR3 residues: CSARYPSGESQETQYF. In nucleotides, the CDR3 is TGCAGTGCTAGATACCCTAGCGGGGAGTCCCAAGAGACCCAGTACTTC.

This chain links TRBV11-3 with TRBJ2-3; D remains ambiguous. Germline-derived CDR1 and CDR2 are SGHNT and YENEEA. The CDR3 covers 17 residues. V lost 1 base to trimming and J lost 2 bases, with 16 bases between them. CDR3 residues: CASSLGKGRRYTDTQYF. The CDR3 bases are TGTGCCAGCAGCTTAGGAAAAGGGCGCCGTTACACAGATACGCAGTATTTT. The variable domain in full, with the rest retrieved from reference TRBV11-3 and TRBJ2-3, is EAGVVQSPRYKIIEKKQPVAFWCNPISGHNTLYWYLQNLGQGPELLIRYENEEAVDDSQLPKDRFSAERLKGVDSTLKIQPAELGDSAVYLCASSLGKGRRYTDTQYFGPGTRLTVL.

This chain joins TRBV6-4 and TRBJ1-2; no reliable D call. Germline V gives CDR1 MRHNA, CDR2 SNTAGT. The CDR3 has 12 residues. V gave up 3 bases and J gave up 2 bases, with 4 bases separating them. In nucleotides, the CDR3 is TGTGCCAGCAGTGATTGGAACTATGGCTACACCTTC. The encoded protein is CASSDWNYGYTF.

The chain has TRBV7-2 and TRBJ1-4; 9 positions match TRBD1. CDR3 length: 15 residues. Germline loops: CDR1 SGHTA, CDR2 FQGNSA. V lost 5 bases and J lost 5; bases outside the gene matches: 6. The CDR3 loop is CASSPTGGVNEKLFF. The CDR3 DNA reads as TGTGCCAGCAGCCCCACAGGGGGCGTCAATGAAAAACTGTTTTTT.

The J gene is TRBJ2-7, the V gene TRBV27; 10 bases align to TRBD2. V shed 5 bases, J shed 3 bases, and the junction held 10 bases outside the gene matches. The CDR3 is 16 amino acids. Germline assignment: CDR1 MNHEY and CDR2 SMNVEV (reference sequence). The CDR3 DNA reads as TGTGCCAGCAGTCCCCTGACTAGCGGGCTACACTACGAGCAGTACTTC. Translated: CASSPLTSGLHYEQYF.

The rearrangement links TRBV10-3 to TRBJ2-7; D is unclear. The CDR3 extends over 11 amino acids. Trimming shortened V by 8 bases and J by 3 bases, and 8 bases separated the two germline ends. CDR1 and CDR2 from the germline V gene are ENHRY and SYGVKD. This chain's CDR3 is CAIRSNYEQYF. The CDR3 DNA reads as TGTGCCATCCGATCCAACTACGAGCAGTACTTC.

The rearrangement links TRBV28 to TRBJ2-7; D not certain. Germline V gives CDR1 MDHEN, CDR2 SYDVKM. CDR3 size: 15 residues. Between the trimmed V and J ends, which lost 7 bases and 0 bases, there was a span of 16 bases. The CDR3 protein is CASIKRAQSSYEQYF. The CDR3 coding sequence is TGTGCCAGCATTAAAAGGGCTCAAAGCTCCTACGAGCAGTACTTC.

A few counts support this clonotype. V usage is TRBV7-9 and J usage is TRBJ2-1; 11 nucleotides agree with TRBD2. The CDR3 sequence is 16 residues long. After removal of 5 bases from V and 14 bases from J, the junction contained 17 bases not matched to a gene. Looked up from germline, CDR1 is SEHNR and CDR2 is FQNEAQ (reference sequence). In DNA, the CDR3 is TGTGCCAGCAGCGAAACCGGGACTAGCGGATCCGAGGCAGAGTTCTTC. Translation: CASSETGTSGSEAEFF. Full variable domain (missing parts from reference TRBV7-9 and TRBJ2-1): DTGVSQNPRHKITKRGQNVTFRCDPISEHNRLYWYRQTLGQGPEFLTYFQNEAQLEKSRLLSDRFSAERPKGSFSTLEIQRTEQGDSAMYLCASSETGTSGSEAEFFGPGTRLTVL.